Listed here are 10 T cell receptor beta chains from one sample, sequenced in a study of T cells after yellow fever vaccination (dated by TCRdb to about 2019). Library preparation employed 5' RACE. Sequencing was performed on an Illumina HiSeq 2500. TCRdb reprocessing: public reads trimmed at Q25 with fastp, clones called with MiXCR, in-frame beta chains kept. A single entry per CDR3 protein holds the most common genes and DNA from its merged rows. The sample records approximately 600,000 distinct CDR3 sequences, approximately 13% of which are singletons. The ten largest clones take up more than 13% of the sample. In the paper's terms, the treatment or condition label means: live attenuated yellow fever vaccine strain. The material was PBMCs, obtained on the day of the yellow fever booster vaccination. These receptors came from a man aged 25-45 years who received the YFV17D yellow fever vaccine.

The V gene is TRBV28, the J gene TRBJ1-6, with D unclear. The V end was cut by 6 bases, the J end by 8 bases, with 11 bases between. This CDR3 has 13 residues. Germline CDR1 and CDR2: MDHEN and SYDVKM. CDR3 in DNA: TGTGCCAGCAGATTGACGAAATATTCACCCCTCCACTTT. Encoded protein: CASRLTKYSPLHF.

The chain employs TRBV20-1 and TRBJ2-1; TRBD2 matches at 11 bases. J lost 7 bases, V lost 3 bases, and 11 bases had no gene match. Germline V gene lookup returns CDR1 DFQATT and CDR2 SNEGSKA (reference sequence). The CDR3 is 16 amino acids. The CDR3 reads CSASTGGTSGRNEQFF. As DNA, the CDR3 is TGCAGTGCTAGTACCGGGGGGACTAGCGGAAGAAATGAGCAGTTCTTC.

The sample holds many counts of this clonotype. The gene calls are TRBV19 and TRBJ2-3; no clear D gene. This CDR3 contains 13 residues. The ends were cut back, 5 bases at V and 2 bases at J, with 8 bases in the middle. In germline, CDR1 is LNHDA, CDR2 SQIVND (reference sequence). CDR3 DNA sequence: TGTGCCAGTAGTGTGGGATTCACAGATACGCAGTATTTT. This translates into CASSVGFTDTQYF.

This clonotype was counted only a few times. V gene TRBV5-1 combines with J gene TRBJ2-7; 7 bases map to TRBD1. With V trimmed by 0 bases and J by 3 bases, 6 bases remained unmatched. The CDR3 has 15 residues. Germline CDR1 SGHRS, CDR2 YFSETQ. The CDR3: CASSLVPDRVYEQYF. The CDR3 bases are TGCGCCAGCAGCTTGGTCCCCGACAGGGTCTACGAGCAGTACTTC.

This clonotype was observed a handful of times. Because the CDR3's place on the DNA is in doubt, the DNA is left out and the CDR3 is given as listed by TCRdb. The chain couples TRBV1 to TRBJ2-3; the table's D call TRBD2 went unverified against the DNA. TRBV1 is reported as a pseudogene. The CDR3 has 18 residues if both end residues are counted. The CDR3 here is CTSSQDEYVAGGTDTQYF.

The V gene is TRBV5-5, the J gene TRBJ2-7, with TRBD1 matching over 10 bases. Per germline, CDR1 SGHKS and CDR2 YYEKEE (reference sequence). Trimming removed 1 base from V and 3 bases from J; junction bases left unmatched: 4. This CDR3 has 15 residues. The CDR3 spells CASSLSGTGVYEQYF. The DNA for the CDR3 is TGTGCCAGCAGCTTGTCTGGGACAGGGGTCTACGAGCAGTACTTC.

The V call is TRBV15, the J call TRBJ2-1; D might be TRBD2 (5 bases). Trimming shortened V by 0 bases and J by 4 bases, and 13 bases separated the two germline ends. Germline-derived CDR1 and CDR2 are LNHNV and YYDKDF (reference sequence). The CDR3 is 16 residues long. CDR3: CATSRDTSGPYNEQFF. For the CDR3, the DNA is TGTGCCACCAGCAGAGATACAAGCGGACCTTACAATGAGCAGTTCTTC. The full variable domain, completed using reference TRBV15 and TRBJ2-1, is DAMVIQNPRYQVTQFGKPVTLSCSQTLNHNVMYWYQQKSSQAPKLLFHYYDKDFNNEADTPDNFQSRRPNTSFCFLDIRSPGLGDTAMYLCATSRDTSGPYNEQFFGPGTRLTVL.

This clonotype was counted a few times. CDR3 protein: CASRLGQGADEQYF. CDR3 in DNA: TGTGCCAGCAGATTAGGACAGGGGGCTGATGAGCAGTACTTC. The rearrangement links TRBV28 to TRBJ2-7; 11 bases are shared with TRBD1. Trimming at V came to 6 bases and at J to 7 bases, leaving 8 bases not matched to a gene. The CDR3 covers 14 residues. Germline-derived CDR1 and CDR2 are MDHEN and SYDVKM. Variable domain in full (rest from reference TRBV28 and TRBJ2-7): DVKVTQSSRYLVKRTGEKVFLECVQDMDHENMFWYRQDPGLGLRLIYFSYDVKMKEKGDIPEGYSVSREKKERFSLILESASTNQTSMYLCASRLGQGADEQYFGPGTRLTVT.

The V call is TRBV28, the J call TRBJ2-3, with D uncertain. Germline V gives CDR1 MDHEN, CDR2 SYDVKM. The CDR3 runs 13 residues. The CDR3 loop reads CAGRPTVGDTQYF. The CDR3 DNA sequence: TGTGCTGGACGTCCGACTGTTGGGGATACGCAGTATTTT.

This clonotype was counted between two and nine times. The V gene is TRBV5-1, the J gene TRBJ2-7; 7 bases fit TRBD2. Trimming removed 4 bases from V and 0 bases from J; junction bases left unmatched: 7. Germline V gene sequence: CDR1 SGHRS, CDR2 YFSETQ. This CDR3 has 15 residues. CDR3 bases: TGCGCCAGCAGCGCGGGGGAGGATCCCTCCTACGAGCAGTACTTC. It specifies CASSAGEDPSYEQYF. Full variable domain (missing parts from reference TRBV5-1 and TRBJ2-7): KAGVTQTPRYLIKTRGQQVTLSCSPISGHRSVSWYQQTPGQGLQFLFEYFSETQRNKGNFPGRFSGRQFSNSRSEMNVSTLELGDSALYLCASSAGEDPSYEQYFGPGTRLTVT.